This T cell receptor (beta chain) was captured by sequencing in a study of cytomegalovirus exposure and HLA in healthy donors. Whole-study context: The 120 or so validation repertoires used the same platform as the roughly 700 first-cohort repertoires (as reported by a later analysis). Notes on the study in general: Reported performance of the classifier showed diagnosis of cytomegalovirus status with high specificity and sensitivity. While the bulk of TCR sequences proved rare, some public TCRs turned up in many donors.

This CDR3 region has 17 residues. With 2 bases clipped from V and 7 bases from J, the junction kept 6 bases outside the gene matches. Germline values: CDR1 MNHEY, CDR2 SMNVEV (reference sequence). Produced via immunoSEQ multiplex PCR; TCRdb's table is partial and in-frame only. The table lists roughly 220,000 clones, roughly 84% of them singletons. As for this clone: Its matching antigen is unknown.

This receptor was obtained from a woman in her twenties or thirties in good health and CMV-seropositive. The V call is TRBV27, the J call TRBJ2-3; TRBD2 agrees at 16 bases. The sample taken for sequencing was PBMCs. The CDR3 is CASSLEGLAGGPNTQYF. The CDR3 bases are TGTGCCAGCAGTTTAGAGGGACTAGCGGGAGGGCCGAATACGCAGTATTTT.